Reported below is one T cell receptor beta chain. Its matching antigen is unknown. A second PCR of about 6 to 12 cycles used a sample-barcoded 5' primer and a J-beta primer mix. Sequencing yielded, for each sample, at least 3 million paired-end reads carrying CDR3. Each CDR3 protein gets one entry after TCRdb re-called the 5' RACE reads with MiXCR. Among about 620,000 distinct CDR3 sequences listed, 52% were seen once. The sample comes from a study of blood T cells in healthy people across ages. The V end lost 5 bases, the J end lost 1 base, and 8 bases lay between the germline ends. Germline CDR1 is SEHNR and CDR2 is FQNEAQ (reference sequence). The CDR3 loop spans 14 amino acids. Findings and caveats of the study: Using unsorted PBMCs precluded a conclusive naive versus antigen-experienced comparison. Roughly linear age-related decline in beta diversity appeared, significant by age around 42.

V is TRBV7-9 and J is TRBJ1-4; TRBD1 is a possible D gene (5 bases). This TCR derives from a woman at least 80 years old in good health. The sequencing sample was made of blood. This CDR3 reads CASSPGRTNEKLFF. CDR3 coding DNA: TGTGCCAGCAGCCCAGGGCGAACTAATGAAAAACTGTTTTTT.